This TCR beta chain was found in a study of cytomegalovirus exposure and HLA in healthy donors. The PCR employed 60 Vbeta primers together with 13 Jbeta primers. Sequencing used immunoSEQ multiplex PCR; TCRdb keeps in-frame clones, though not all of them. The sample includes approximately 100,000 clones, roughly 69% of them seen just once. The CDR3 consists of 13 residues. CDR1 ENHRY and CDR2 SYGVKD come from the germline V gene. The V end was cut by 10 bases, the J end by 2 bases, with 12 bases between. The genes are TRBV10-3 and TRBJ1-5, with D maybe TRBD1 (6 bases). Source material: PBMCs. The TCR originated in a man aged 25 to 40 in good health and CMV-seropositive. Here the CDR3 reads CATRGGGNQPQHF. As DNA, the CDR3 is TGTGCCACGAGGGGGGGTGGCAATCAGCCCCAGCATTTT.